What follows are 20 T cell receptor beta chains derived from one specimen sequenced in a study of OX40 agonist ivuxolimab in advanced cancers. Libraries were prepared by immunoSEQ multiplex PCR; TCRdb keeps only in-frame clonotypes and omits some of them. The table records tens of thousands of clones, 82% of them present only once. This sample comprised CD4+ or CD8+ T cells sorted from blood, obtained in a trial of the OX40 agonist ivuxolimab. These receptor sequences come from an adult with an advanced solid tumor such as melanoma, head and neck, liver or kidney cancer.

J is TRBJ2-1 and V is TRBV6-5; TRBD1 agrees at 9 bases. Looked up from germline, CDR1 is MNHEY and CDR2 is SVGAGI. The V and J ends lost 5 bases and 7 bases, in that order; junction bases with no gene match: 9. This CDR3 is 15 amino acids long. CDR3 in DNA: TGTGCCAGCAGTGCCGGGACAGGGTTGAGAAATGAGCAGTTCTTC. Its translation is CASSAGTGLRNEQFF.

J is TRBJ2-5 and V is TRBV5-1; D call uncertain. This CDR3 comprises 11 residues. Per germline, CDR1 SGHRS and CDR2 YFSETQ. Trimming cost V 0 bases and J 7 bases, with 4 bases left between them. The CDR3 DNA follows: TGCGCCAGCAGCTTGGAAGGGACCCAGTACTTC. Residues: CASSLEGTQYF.

The sample holds a few counts of this clone. This sequence joins TRBV2 and TRBJ1-1; 7 positions agree with TRBD1. The V and J ends lost 7 bases and 0 bases, in that order; junction bases with no gene match: 5. Germline V gene data show CDR1 as SNHLY and CDR2 as FYNNEI. CDR3 length: 14 amino acids. CDR3 loop: CASNRQGLNTEAFF. CDR3 coding DNA: TGTGCCAGCAATCGACAGGGTTTGAACACTGAAGCTTTCTTT.

The chain has TRBV28 and TRBJ1-1; no clear D. V gave up 10 bases and J gave up 5 bases, with 14 bases separating them. The CDR3 length is 12 residues. Germline-derived CDR1 and CDR2 are MDHEN and SYDVKM. In DNA, the CDR3 is TGTGCCACCGGGGTACAAGGGACTGAAGCTTTCTTT. Encoded protein: CATGVQGTEAFF.

This sequence joins TRBV18 and TRBJ2-5; no definite D call. The CDR3 sequence is 13 residues long. Trimming cost V 2 bases and J 5 bases, with 9 bases left between them. Per the germline V gene, CDR1 is KGHSH and CDR2 is LQKENI. The CDR3 spells CASSPGVKETQYF. The CDR3 DNA reads as TGTGCCAGCTCACCAGGGGTTAAGGAGACCCAGTACTTC.

The chain links TRBV27 to TRBJ1-6, with 8 bases aligning to TRBD1. Germline-derived CDR1 and CDR2 are MNHEY and SMNVEV (reference sequence). V shed 2 bases and J 1 base; nucleotides not matched to a gene: 7. This CDR3 is 18 amino acids long. The CDR3 DNA follows: TGTGCCAGCAGTTTAACAACTCAGGGGGCTTCCTATAATTCACCCCTCCACTTT. This codes for CASSLTTQGASYNSPLHF.

The chain joins TRBV30 to TRBJ1-3; no firm D call. Per the germline V gene, CDR1 is GTSNPN and CDR2 is SVGIG (reference sequence). The CDR3 loop spans 14 amino acids. Trimming shortened V by 2 bases and J by 0 bases, and 8 bases separated the two germline ends. As DNA, the CDR3 is TGTGCCTGGAGTCGGGGTCACTCTGGAAACACCATATATTTT. As protein: CAWSRGHSGNTIYF.

There are a few counts of this clone. This sequence joins TRBV19 and TRBJ2-1; D is perhaps TRBD2 (7 bases). Germline V lookup: CDR1 LNHDA, CDR2 SQIVND (reference sequence). V was shortened by 5 bases and J by 3 bases, with 20 bases between the two germline ends. The CDR3 has 17 amino acids. As DNA, the CDR3 is TGTGCCAGTAGTTACCGGGGGGCACAGGCACTCTACAATGAGCAGTTCTTC. Amino acid sequence: CASSYRGAQALYNEQFF.

This clone showed up just a few times. This sequence joins TRBV6-4 and TRBJ2-1; 8 positions match TRBD2. The ends lost 0 bases at V and 6 bases at J; junction bases unmatched: 4. CDR1 and CDR2 from the germline V gene are MRHNA and SNTAGT. This CDR3 spans 15 amino acids. The CDR3 bases are TGTGCCAGCAGTGACTCCGGGGGGGCAGTCAATGAGCAGTTCTTC. Protein product: CASSDSGGAVNEQFF.

This clone was seen a single time. The chain couples TRBV18 to TRBJ1-1; tentatively, D is TRBD1 (6 bases). The CDR3 spans 14 residues. Per the germline V gene, CDR1 is KGHSH and CDR2 is LQKENI. The V end was cut by 6 bases, the J end by 1 base, with 12 bases between. In DNA, the CDR3 is TGTGCCAGCTCGCCGAAGGGGGAGAACACTGAAGCTTTCTTT. Translating it yields CASSPKGENTEAFF.

This chain joins TRBV11-2 and TRBJ1-2; D uncertain. Per germline, CDR1 SGHAT and CDR2 FQNNGV. The CDR3 spans 13 residues. With 8 bases removed from V and 5 bases from J, the gap between germline ends came to 15 bases. The CDR3 region has the DNA TGTGCCAGCGGCGGAACCAGGAGGTATGGCTACACCTTC. This sequence encodes CASGGTRRYGYTF. Supplemented by reference TRBV11-2 and TRBJ1-2, the full variable domain reads EAGVAQSPRYKIIEKRQSVAFWCNPISGHATLYWYQQILGQGPKLLIQFQNNGVVDDSQLPKDRFSAERLKGVDSTLKIQPAKLEDSAVYLCASGGTRRYGYTFGSGTRLTVV.

The chain couples TRBV6-1 to TRBJ2-7; tentative D call: TRBD1 (6 bases). Trimming cost V 4 bases and J 6 bases, with 13 bases left between them. Per germline, CDR1 MNHNS and CDR2 SASEGT. The CDR3 has 13 amino acids. The chain's CDR3 is CASSGQGMGEQYF. Written as DNA, the CDR3 is TGTGCCAGCAGTGGGCAGGGGATGGGCGAGCAGTACTTC.

CDR3 sequence: CASSRSGGTDTQYF. CDR3 DNA: TGTGCCAGCAGCCGCAGCGGAGGCACAGATACGCAGTATTTT. The V gene is TRBV7-9, the J gene TRBJ2-3, with TRBD2 as a possible D gene (5 bases). The CDR3 loop spans 14 amino acids. Looked up from germline, CDR1 is SEHNR and CDR2 is FQNEAQ (reference sequence). Trimming took off 5 bases at V and 1 base at J, with 10 bases between the two ends.

The chain has TRBV6-5 and TRBJ1-2, with 8 bases identical to TRBD1. V shed 4 bases and J 2 bases; nucleotides not matched to a gene: 6. The CDR3 spans 15 residues. In germline, CDR1 is MNHEY, CDR2 SVGAGI. The CDR3 spells CASSSATGGNYGYTF. In nucleotides, the CDR3 is TGTGCCAGCAGTTCGGCAACAGGGGGAAACTATGGCTACACCTTC.

A few counts support this clone. The V gene is TRBV10-3, the J gene TRBJ1-5; no firm D call. Germline V lookup: CDR1 ENHRY, CDR2 SYGVKD. V lost 0 bases and J 7 bases, leaving 13 bases between the germline ends. The CDR3 runs 15 residues. This CDR3 is CAISESELQGQPQHF. CDR3 nucleotide sequence: TGTGCCATCAGTGAGTCTGAACTCCAAGGGCAGCCCCAGCATTTT.

The rearrangement uses TRBV27 and TRBJ1-5, with unresolved D. CDR1 and CDR2 (germline): MNHEY, SMNVEV (reference sequence). This CDR3 spans 15 amino acids. Deletions cut 2 bases from V and 5 bases from J, with 13 bases between. CDR3: CASSLMQESDQPQHF. In DNA form, the CDR3 reads TGTGCCAGCAGTTTAATGCAGGAATCCGATCAGCCCCAGCATTTT.

V and J are TRBV11-2 and TRBJ2-2; possibly TRBD1 for D (6 bases). This CDR3 has 15 amino acids. V lost 4 bases to trimming and J lost 6 bases, with 15 bases between them. CDR1 SGHAT and CDR2 FQNNGV come from the germline V gene. The CDR3 DNA reads TGTGCCAGCAGCTCGATACAGGGATCAGCCGGGGAGCTGTTTTTT. Protein product: CASSSIQGSAGELFF. The variable domain in full, completed from reference TRBV11-2 and TRBJ2-2, reads EAGVAQSPRYKIIEKRQSVAFWCNPISGHATLYWYQQILGQGPKLLIQFQNNGVVDDSQLPKDRFSAERLKGVDSTLKIQPAKLEDSAVYLCASSSIQGSAGELFFGEGSRLTVL.

The chain joins TRBV28 to TRBJ2-3; D perhaps matches TRBD2 (7 bases). From germline, CDR1 is MDHEN and CDR2 SYDVKM. V lost 2 bases to trimming and J lost 8 bases, with 17 bases between them. This CDR3 contains 15 residues. The CDR3 nucleotides read TGTGCCAGCAGTTTAGGGGGGGCCGACTTGGGTACGCAGTATTTT. Amino acid sequence: CASSLGGADLGTQYF.

This clone was observed a few times. This chain joins TRBV7-3 and TRBJ2-1; 9 bases align to TRBD2. The germline V gene has CDR1 SGHTA and CDR2 FQGTGA. The CDR3 has 16 residues. With 5 bases clipped from V and 9 bases from J, the junction kept 14 bases outside the gene matches. The CDR3 region is CASSPQPGLAVIEQFF. The CDR3 DNA follows: TGTGCCAGCAGCCCACAACCGGGACTAGCAGTGATTGAGCAGTTCTTC.

The gene calls are TRBV7-9 and TRBJ2-1; D possibly corresponds to TRBD1 (5 bases). The V end lost 5 bases, the J end lost 9 bases, and 26 bases lay between the germline ends. The CDR3 extends over 17 amino acids. Germline lookup yields CDR1 SEHNR and CDR2 FQNEAQ (reference sequence). Written as DNA, the CDR3 is TGTGCCAGCAGCCCCACGCGCCTAGGGGCTAGGATGAGTGAGCAGTTCTTC. Its protein is CASSPTRLGARMSEQFF.